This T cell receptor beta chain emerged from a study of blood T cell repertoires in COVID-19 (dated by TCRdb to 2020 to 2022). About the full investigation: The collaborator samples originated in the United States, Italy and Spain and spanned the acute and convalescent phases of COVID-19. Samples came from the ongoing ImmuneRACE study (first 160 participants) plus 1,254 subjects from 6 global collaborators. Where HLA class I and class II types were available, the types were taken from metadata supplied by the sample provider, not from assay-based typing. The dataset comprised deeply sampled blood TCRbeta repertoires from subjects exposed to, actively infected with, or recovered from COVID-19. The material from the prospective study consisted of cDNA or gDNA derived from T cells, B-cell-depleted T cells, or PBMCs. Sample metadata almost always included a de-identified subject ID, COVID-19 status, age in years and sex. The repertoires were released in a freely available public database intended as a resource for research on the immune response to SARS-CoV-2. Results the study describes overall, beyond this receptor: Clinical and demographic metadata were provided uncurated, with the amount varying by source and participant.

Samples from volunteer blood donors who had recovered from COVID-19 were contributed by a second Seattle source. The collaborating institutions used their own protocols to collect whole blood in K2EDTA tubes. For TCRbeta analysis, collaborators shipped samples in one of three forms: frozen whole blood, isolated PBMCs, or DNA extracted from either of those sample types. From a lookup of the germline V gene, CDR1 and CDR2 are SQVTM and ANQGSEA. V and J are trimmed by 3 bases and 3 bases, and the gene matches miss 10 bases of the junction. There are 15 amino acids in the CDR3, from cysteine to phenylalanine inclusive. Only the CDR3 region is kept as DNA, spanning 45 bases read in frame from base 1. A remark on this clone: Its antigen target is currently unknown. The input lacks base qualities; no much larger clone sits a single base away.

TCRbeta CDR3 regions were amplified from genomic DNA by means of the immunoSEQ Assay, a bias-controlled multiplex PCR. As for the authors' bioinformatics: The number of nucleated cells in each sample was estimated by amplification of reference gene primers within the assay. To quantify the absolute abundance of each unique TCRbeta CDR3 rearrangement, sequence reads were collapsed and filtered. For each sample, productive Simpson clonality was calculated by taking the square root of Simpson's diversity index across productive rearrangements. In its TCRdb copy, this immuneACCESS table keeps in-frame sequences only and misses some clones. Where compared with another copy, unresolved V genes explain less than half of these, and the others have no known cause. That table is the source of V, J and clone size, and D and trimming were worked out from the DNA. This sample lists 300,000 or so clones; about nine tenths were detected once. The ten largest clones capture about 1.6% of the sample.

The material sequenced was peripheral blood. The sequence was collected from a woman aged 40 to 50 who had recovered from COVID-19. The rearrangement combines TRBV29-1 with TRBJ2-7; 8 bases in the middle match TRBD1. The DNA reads TGCAGCGTTGACCACCCCGGGACAGGAGGCTACGAGCAGTACTTC. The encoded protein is CSVDHPGTGGYEQYF.